The present T cell receptor beta chain was sequenced within a study of identical twins. This clonotype was seen more than once but under ten times. What it binds is not known. Whole-study findings and limits: Analyses based on zero insertions could be partly confounded by invariant MAIT and iNKT cells.

The V end lost 3 bases, the J end lost 4 bases, and 16 bases lay between the germline ends. This CDR3 region has 15 residues. Germline CDR1 and CDR2: MDHEN and SYDVKM. TCRdb re-analysed the 5' RACE reads in MiXCR, keeping a single row per CDR3 protein. The table records 310,000 or so distinct CDR3 sequences, roughly 10% of them present only once. These same data were also listed under a study on yellow fever vaccine responses in identical twins.

This TCR was sampled from a woman under 30 in good health. The chain is built from TRBV28 and TRBJ2-7, with TRBD1 as a possible D gene (5 bases). The sequenced material came from CD8+ T cells sorted from blood. DNA of the CDR3: TGTGCCAGCAGTTTGAGCCAGGGCGTAAAGTACGAGCAGTACTTC. Its translation: CASSLSQGVKYEQYF.